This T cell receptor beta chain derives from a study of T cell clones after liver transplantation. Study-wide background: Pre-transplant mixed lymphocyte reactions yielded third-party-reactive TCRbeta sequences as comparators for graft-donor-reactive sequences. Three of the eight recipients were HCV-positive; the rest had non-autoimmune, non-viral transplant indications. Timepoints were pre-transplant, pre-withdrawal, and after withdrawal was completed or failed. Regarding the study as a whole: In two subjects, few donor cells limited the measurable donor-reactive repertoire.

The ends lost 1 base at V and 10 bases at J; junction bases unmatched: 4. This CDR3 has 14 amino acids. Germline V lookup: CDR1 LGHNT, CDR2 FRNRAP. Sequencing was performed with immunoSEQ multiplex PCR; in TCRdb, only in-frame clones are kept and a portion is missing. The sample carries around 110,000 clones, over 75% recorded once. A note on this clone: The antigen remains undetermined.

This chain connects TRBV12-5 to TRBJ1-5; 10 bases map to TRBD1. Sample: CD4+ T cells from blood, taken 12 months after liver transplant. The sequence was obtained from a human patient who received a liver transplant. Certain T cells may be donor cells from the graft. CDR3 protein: CASGLGDRGSPQHF. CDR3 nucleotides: TGTGCTAGTGGTTTGGGGGACAGGGGCTCTCCCCAGCATTTT. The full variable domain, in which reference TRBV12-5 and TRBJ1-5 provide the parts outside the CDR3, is DARVTQTPRHKVTEMGQEVTMRCQPILGHNTVFWYRQTMMQGLELLAYFRNRAPLDDSGMPKDRFSAEMPDATLATLKIQPSEPRDSAVYFCASGLGDRGSPQHFGDGTRLSIL.